This T cell receptor beta chain came from a study of blood T cells in healthy people across ages (dated by TCRdb to between 2014 and 2017). Some background on the complete study: Template switching captured roughly one uniquely barcoded TCR beta cDNA molecule per two T cells in model experiments. To avoid experimental bias, donors of different ages were spread randomly across the sequencing lanes. Using the same blood draw, the study looked at two additional independent replicas of 1 million unique cDNA reads for two donors, one aged 18 to 30 and the other aged 80 or older. Donors were grouped into four age groups: young (average 16 years), middle-aged (approximately 41), aged (approximately 58) and long-lived (about 82). The study measured age-related changes in TCR beta repertoire diversity using deep sequencing normalized with unique cDNA molecular identifiers.

CDR1 ENHRY and CDR2 SYGVKD were looked up in the germline V gene. Measured from the cysteine to the phenylalanine, the CDR3 is 16 residues long. Left in the record is the CDR3 DNA by itself, 48 bases read in frame from the first base. V trim: 3 bases; J trim: 2 bases; unmatched bases: 8. The protocol used for the library was 5' RACE. The reads were generated on an Illumina HiSeq 2500. A second PCR of about 6 to 11 cycles was performed with a sample-barcoded 5' primer and a J-beta primer mix. A unique molecular identifier was introduced onto each TCR beta cDNA molecule by a template-switch 5' adaptor carrying 12 random nucleotides. Each sample yielded at least 2.5 million CDR3-containing paired-end reads. First-strand cDNA synthesis was performed from all RNA using the Mint cDNA synthesis kit, with priming by a TRBC-specific oligonucleotide. Following uracil-DNA glycosylase treatment, a first 18-cycle PCR with universal primers M1SS and BC2_uni_R was performed on all cDNA. Per the source publication's procedure: Normalization of each sample was performed by random selection of 1 million high-quality reads, each carrying a distinct molecular identifier. Instead of being binned into consensus sequences, reads with shared molecular identifiers were discarded. CDR3 identification, clonotype clustering and error correction used MiTCR with a Q25 quality threshold and the strictest error-elimination algorithm. A nonparametric unseen species model with Euler transformation was used to estimate a lower bound on total TCR beta diversity. TCRdb trimmed the raw reads at Q25, called clones with MiXCR and kept productive beta chains. Identical CDR3 proteins give one entry, which carries the most common genes and DNA. TCRdb's processing, not the authors', yielded these V and J calls. A total of hundreds of thousands of distinct CDR3 sequences appear in this sample, around 40% of them only once. Clones ranked in the top ten supply roughly 19% of the sample.

Here is what the overall study found, with its caveats: Total diversity estimates from one million sequenced T cells were considered lower bounds and underestimates. Donor CMV infection status was unknown, potentially confounding age-related changes in expanded clonotypes. As age increased, observed TCR beta diversity per million T cells dropped in a roughly linear way, and a significant reduction was already evident by age about 40. The long-lived group showed more naive CD4+ T cells, fewer expanded clones and increased TCR diversity than the aged group, suggesting age selection. Conclusive comparison of naive and antigen-experienced compartments was prevented by the profiling of bulk unsorted PBMCs. There was a strong correlation between observed TCR beta diversity and the percentage of naive T cells measured by flow cytometry.

This clonotype was seen at least ten times. The antigen this receptor binds is unknown. Base qualities were left out, and no much larger clone turns up one base away. Donors were approximately 42 systemically healthy Caucasian individuals from Russia aged roughly 6 to 95 years. Each donor gave ten milliliters of peripheral blood, drawn into EDTA-treated Vacutainer tubes. PBMCs were isolated by Ficoll-Paque density-gradient centrifugation, with at least 7 million obtained per sample. Total RNA was extracted from PBMCs with Trizol reagent, with at least 6 micrograms obtained per sample. For every donor, flow cytometry on a PBMC aliquot measured the percentage of naive CD45RAhigh/CD27high T cells.

The origin of this receptor is a woman between 55 and 75 years old in good health. The sequencing input was blood. Rearrangement joined TRBV10-3 to TRBJ2-5; the junction holds 8 bases that match TRBD1. DNA sequence: TGTGCCATCAGTGACCTGGGGACAGGTCAACAAGAGACCCAGTACTTC. It specifies CAISDLGTGQQETQYF.